The 9 T cell receptor beta chains in this list originate from one sample, sequenced in a study of cytomegalovirus exposure and HLA in healthy donors. With 60 Vbeta and 13 Jbeta primers, the PCR was carried out. TCRdb keeps only in-frame clones here, not all; method: immunoSEQ multiplex PCR. The data contain about 120,000 clones, 70% to 75% of them singletons. Material: PBMCs. These receptors were collected from a woman between 18 and 30 years old in good health and CMV-seronegative.

This chain uses TRBV5-5 with TRBJ1-4; the D gene is possibly TRBD1 (6 bases). The CDR3 consists of 17 residues. Trimming removed 0 bases from V and 5 bases from J, with 17 bases in between. The germline V gene has CDR1 SGHKS and CDR2 YYEKEE (reference sequence). The CDR3 DNA reads as TGTGCCAGCAGCTTGGGAAGGGGTTCAGGGGTGAATGAAAAACTGTTTTTT. Residues: CASSLGRGSGVNEKLFF.

The V and J genes are TRBV6-5 and TRBJ1-2, with D uncertain. Germline V gene sequence: CDR1 MNHEY, CDR2 SVGAGI. With 0 bases removed from V and 2 bases from J, the gap between germline ends came to 10 bases. This CDR3 comprises 15 residues. The CDR3 loop reads CASSYSQVNNYGYTF. The CDR3 nucleotides read TGTGCCAGCAGTTACTCCCAGGTGAACAACTATGGCTACACCTTC.

The sample holds a few counts of this clone. This chain uses TRBV28 with TRBJ2-7; D ambiguous. The CDR3 length is 12 residues. Germline lookup yields CDR1 MDHEN and CDR2 SYDVKM. Deletions cut 5 bases from V and 3 bases from J, with 8 bases between. The CDR3 nucleotides are TGTGCCAGCAGTCCCCGCGACTACGAGCAGTACTTC. Translating gives CASSPRDYEQYF.

V usage is TRBV7-8 and J usage is TRBJ2-5; 7 nucleotides align to TRBD1. Germline assignment: CDR1 SGHVS and CDR2 FQNEAQ. The CDR3 has 16 residues. Trimming took 3 bases from V and 2 from J; bases not matched to a gene: 9. The CDR3 nucleotides read TGTGCCAGCAGCTTGGCGGACAGGTTCCGACAAGAGACCCAGTACTTC. Its protein product is CASSLADRFRQETQYF.

The rearrangement links TRBV7-2 to TRBJ2-5, with D unclear. V was cut by 5 bases and J by 1 base, with 8 bases left in between. The CDR3 loop spans 13 amino acids. The germline CDR1 and CDR2 sequences are SGHTA and FQGNSA. The CDR3 DNA reads TGTGCCAGCAGCCCCTCCTTCCAAGAGACCCAGTACTTC. Protein sequence: CASSPSFQETQYF.

This chain joins TRBV28 and TRBJ1-2, with TRBD1 matching over 7 bases. The CDR3 covers 13 residues. V shed 8 bases, J shed 4 bases, and the junction held 7 bases outside the gene matches. Per germline, CDR1 MDHEN and CDR2 SYDVKM. CDR3 loop: CASDEEGAYGYTF. DNA for the CDR3: TGTGCCAGCGACGAGGAGGGGGCCTATGGCTACACCTTC.

For this clone: One junction end does not reproduce the germline sequence, and a read error may be involved. The V call is TRBV2, the J call TRBJ1-2; weak D call: TRBD1 (5 bases). Germline assignment: CDR1 SNHLY and CDR2 FYNNEI. The CDR3 has 12 residues. The CDR3 sequence: CASSAGTRTPDF. The CDR3 DNA sequence: TGTGCCAGCAGTGCGGGGACTCGAACCCCTGACTTC.

The chain uses TRBV27 and TRBJ2-5; TRBD1 aligns across 9 bases. The CDR3 consists of 15 residues. Germline CDR1 and CDR2: MNHEY and SMNVEV (reference sequence). V lost 5 bases to trimming and J lost 0 bases; unmatched junction nucleotides: 4. CDR3 sequence (DNA): TGTGCCAGCAGTCTGGGACAGGGTAACCAAGAGACCCAGTACTTC. Protein product: CASSLGQGNQETQYF.

V usage is TRBV30 and J usage is TRBJ2-5; 8 positions agree with TRBD2. V gave up 3 bases and J gave up 6 bases; unmatched junction bases: 15. Germline CDR1 is GTSNPN and CDR2 is SVGIG (reference sequence). CDR3 size: 16 residues. Here the CDR3 DNA reads TGTGCCTGGAGGGCCTCGTTCGGGGGGGCTGGAAAGACCCAGTACTTC. It translates to CAWRASFGGAGKTQYF.